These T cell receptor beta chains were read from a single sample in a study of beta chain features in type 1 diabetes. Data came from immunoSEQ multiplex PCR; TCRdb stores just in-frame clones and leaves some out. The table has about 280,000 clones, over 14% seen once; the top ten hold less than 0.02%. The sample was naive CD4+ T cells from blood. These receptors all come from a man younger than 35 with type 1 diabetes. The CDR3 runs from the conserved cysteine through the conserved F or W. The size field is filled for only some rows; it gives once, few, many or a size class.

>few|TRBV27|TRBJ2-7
CASTPLGRQGIYEQYF
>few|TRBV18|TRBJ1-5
CASSPVNSNQPQHF
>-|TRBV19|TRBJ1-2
CASSMGAVTLPSYGYTF
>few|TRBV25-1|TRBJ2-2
CASGATRGELFF
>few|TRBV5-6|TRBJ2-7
CASSLDRSRYEQYF
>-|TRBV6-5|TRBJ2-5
CASSYSSRTGQETQYF
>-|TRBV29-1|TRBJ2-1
CSVGSGTGRFF
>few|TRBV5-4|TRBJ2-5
CASSLDRGQETQYF
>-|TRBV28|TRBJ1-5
CASITGTVNQPQHF
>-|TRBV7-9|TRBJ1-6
CASTKQDANSPLHF
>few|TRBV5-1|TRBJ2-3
CASSASGSRTDTQYF
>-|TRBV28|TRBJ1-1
CASSRYEAMNTEAFF
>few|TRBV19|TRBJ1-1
CASSDRDREAFF
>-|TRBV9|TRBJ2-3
CASSVVGGGRTDTQYF
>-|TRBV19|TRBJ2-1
CASSIVGLDRNNEQFF
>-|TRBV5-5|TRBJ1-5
CASSQTGQNNQPQHF
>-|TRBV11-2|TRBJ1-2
CASSSLRGTGKNGYTF
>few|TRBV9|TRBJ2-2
CASGLAGPTGELFF
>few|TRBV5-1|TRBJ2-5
CASRQGSETQYF
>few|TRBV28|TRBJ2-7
CASSPTVTGFYEQYF
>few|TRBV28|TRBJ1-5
CASSGRQGFSNQPQHF
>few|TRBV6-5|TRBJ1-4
CASSIIGQGRELFF
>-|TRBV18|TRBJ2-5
CASSLHQKETQYF
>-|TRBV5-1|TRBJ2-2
CASRTTGSRTGELFF
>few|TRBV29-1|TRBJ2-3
CSVARLAGGTDTQYF
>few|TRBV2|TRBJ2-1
CASSLGTGSYNEQFF
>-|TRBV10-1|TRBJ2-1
CASSGLDRTINEQFF
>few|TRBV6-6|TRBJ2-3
CASSYTRQADTQYF
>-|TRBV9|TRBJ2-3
CASSVGTGSDTQYF
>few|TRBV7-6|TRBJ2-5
CASSPRGGETQYF
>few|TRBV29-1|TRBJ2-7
CSVVAGYEQYF
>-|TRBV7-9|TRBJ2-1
CASSRTSSDEQFF
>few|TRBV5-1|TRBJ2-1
CASSLQDSYNEQFF
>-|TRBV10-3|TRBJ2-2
CASRQDRVTGELFF
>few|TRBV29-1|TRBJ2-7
CSVPGRAGEQYF
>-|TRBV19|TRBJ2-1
CASSIRDYYNEQFF
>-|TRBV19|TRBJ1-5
CASSILSQPQHF
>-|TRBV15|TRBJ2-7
CATSRSGTRAYEQYF
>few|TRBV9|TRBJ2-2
CASSAGGGANTGELFF
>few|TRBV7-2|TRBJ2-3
CASSSLTDTQYF
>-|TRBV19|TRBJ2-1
CASSISSRRGNEQFF
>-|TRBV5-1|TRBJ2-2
CASRWRAGELFF
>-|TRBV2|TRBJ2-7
CASSEQAGVQYF
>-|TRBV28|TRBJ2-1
CASRTPGLAPAEQFF
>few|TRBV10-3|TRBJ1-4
CAISESNQGPKLFF
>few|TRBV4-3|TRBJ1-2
CASSQGQVHGYGYTF
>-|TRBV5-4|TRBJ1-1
CASSSKAGSRGDTEAFF
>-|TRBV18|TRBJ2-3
CASSHGQGTDTQYF
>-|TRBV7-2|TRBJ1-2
CASSPDSSIWDYGYTF
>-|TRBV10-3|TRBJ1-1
CAVTASTGMGTEAFF
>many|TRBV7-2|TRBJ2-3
CATPGGGGDTQYF
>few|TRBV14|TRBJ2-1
CASSQTRGTYNEQFF
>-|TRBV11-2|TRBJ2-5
CASSLHPSGRSETQYF
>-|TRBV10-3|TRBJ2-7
CAISRTSDYEQYF
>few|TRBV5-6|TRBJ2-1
CASRDRDPYNEQFF
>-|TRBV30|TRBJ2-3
CAWNQDRGSFTDTQYF
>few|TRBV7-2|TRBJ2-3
CASSYSGTSTDTQYF
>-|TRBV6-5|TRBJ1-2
CASSPLGPYGYTF
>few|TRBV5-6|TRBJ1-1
CASSLAEDSEAFF
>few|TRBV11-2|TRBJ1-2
CASSRTTYTDGYTF